These T cell receptor beta chains were read from a single sample in a study of blood T cell repertoires in COVID-19. Only in-frame clones appear in the TCRdb table, and some are missing; sequencing was by immunoSEQ multiplex PCR. The table has 95,000 to 150,000 clones, around 74% seen once. Material: peripheral blood. These receptors were taken from a man in his 60s with acute or convalescent COVID-19. The CDR3 runs from the conserved cysteine through the conserved F or W. D genes are given only for firm matches. The size entry is marked missing in some rows and otherwise reads once, few, many or a size class.

J	size	D	V	CDR3	DNA
TRBJ1-1	.	.	TRBV11-2	CASSSNHYRFSTEAFF	TGTGCCAGCAGCTCAAACCATTACAGGTTCAGCACTGAAGCTTTCTTT
TRBJ2-1	.	.	TRBV6-2/TRBV6-3	CASSYPLGGPYYNEQFF	TGTGCCAGCAGTTACCCTCTGGGGGGGCCTTACTACAATGAGCAGTTCTTC
TRBJ1-2	.	.	TRBV2	CASSWALGGYTF	TGTGCCAGCAGTTGGGCCCTCGGCGGCTACACCTTC
TRBJ2-1	.	TRBD2	TRBV18	CASSPRREVAYNEQFF	TGTGCCAGCTCACCTAGGCGGGAGGTCGCCTACAATGAGCAGTTCTTC
TRBJ1-2	few	.	TRBV11-2	CASSIGRRNYTF	TGTGCCAGCAGCATTGGTAGGCGGAACTACACCTTC
TRBJ2-7	.	.	TRBV5-6	CASSLGRREQYF	TGTGCCAGCAGCTTGGGCCGGAGGGAGCAGTACTTC
TRBJ2-7	many	.	TRBV12-3/TRBV12-4	CASSPDRVYEQYF	TGTGCCAGCAGTCCAGACCGGGTCTACGAGCAGTACTTC
TRBJ1-5	few	.	TRBV6-5	CASMRARNQPQHF	TGTGCCAGCATGAGGGCCCGCAATCAGCCCCAGCATTTT
TRBJ2-5	.	TRBD1	TRBV5-4	CASKGQAGETQYF	TGTGCCAGCAAGGGACAGGCAGGGGAGACCCAGTACTTC
TRBJ1-1	.	.	TRBV20-1	CSAYRPEAFF	TGCAGTGCTTATCGTCCGGAAGCTTTCTTT
TRBJ1-2	.	.	TRBV5-6	CASSSAGFGYTF	TGTGCCAGCAGCTCCGCAGGGTTCGGCTACACCTTC